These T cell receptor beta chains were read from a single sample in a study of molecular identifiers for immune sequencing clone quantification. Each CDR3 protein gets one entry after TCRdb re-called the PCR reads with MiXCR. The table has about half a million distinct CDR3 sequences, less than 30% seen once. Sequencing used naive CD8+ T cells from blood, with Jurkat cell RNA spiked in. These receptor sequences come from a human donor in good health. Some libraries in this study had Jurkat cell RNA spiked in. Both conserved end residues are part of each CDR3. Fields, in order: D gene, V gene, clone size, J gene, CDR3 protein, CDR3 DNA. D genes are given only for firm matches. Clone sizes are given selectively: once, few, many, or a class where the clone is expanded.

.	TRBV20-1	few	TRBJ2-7	CTLTGLRESPYEQYF	TGCACCCTAACAGGGCTTCGGGAGTCCCCCTACGAGCAGTACTTC
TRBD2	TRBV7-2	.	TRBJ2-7	CASSFQWGGFVYGQYF	TGTGCCAGCAGCTTCCAGTGGGGGGGATTCGTCTACGGGCAGTACTTC
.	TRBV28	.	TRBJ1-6	CASSYGTPYNSPLHF	TGTGCCAGCAGTTATGGGACACCTTATAATTCACCCCTCCACTTT
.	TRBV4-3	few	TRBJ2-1	CASSQGTAYYNEQFF	TGCGCCAGCAGCCAAGGGACAGCCTATTACAATGAGCAGTTCTTC
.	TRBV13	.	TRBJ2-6	CASSLKGISGANVLTF	TGTGCCAGCAGCTTAAAGGGGATCTCTGGGGCCAACGTCCTGACTTTC
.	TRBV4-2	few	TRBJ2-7	CASSQGSGQQYF	TGTGCCAGCAGCCAAGGAAGCGGGCAGCAGTACTTC
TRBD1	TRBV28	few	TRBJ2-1	CASSSRTFDRDHYNEQFF	TGTGCCAGCAGTTCTAGAACCTTCGACAGGGACCACTACAATGAGCAGTTCTTC
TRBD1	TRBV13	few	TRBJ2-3	CASSPMVYYGTGEGTQYF	TGTGCCAGCAGCCCGATGGTATATTACGGGACAGGGGAGGGAACGCAGTATTTT
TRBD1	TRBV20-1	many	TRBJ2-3	CSARNTGGVTDTQYF	TGCAGTGCCAGAAACACAGGGGGCGTGACAGATACGCAGTATTTT
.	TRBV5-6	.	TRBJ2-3	CASSLVQASTDTQYF	TGTGCCAGCAGCTTGGTTCAGGCTAGCACAGATACGCAGTATTTT
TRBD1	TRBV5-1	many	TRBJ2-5	CASSLELGGQIQETQYF	TGCGCCAGCAGCTTGGAATTAGGGGGCCAAATCCAAGAGACCCAGTACTTC
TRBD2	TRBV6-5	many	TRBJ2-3	CASSYGTSGSTDTQYF	TGTGCCAGCAGTTACGGTACTAGCGGGAGCACAGATACGCAGTATTTT
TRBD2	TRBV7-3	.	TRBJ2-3	CASSLGGLATDTQYF	TGTGCCAGCAGCTTAGGGGGACTAGCAACAGATACGCAGTATTTT
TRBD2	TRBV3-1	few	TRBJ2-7	CASSHSGTSGSGQYF	TGTGCCAGCAGCCATTCCGGGACTAGCGGGAGTGGGCAGTACTTC
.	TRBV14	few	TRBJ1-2	CASSPNPRAPVYGYTF	TGTGCCAGCAGCCCAAACCCAAGGGCTCCGGTCTATGGCTACACCTTC
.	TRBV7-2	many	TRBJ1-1	CASSLPGARTEAFF	TGTGCCAGCAGCTTACCAGGGGCTCGGACTGAAGCTTTCTTT
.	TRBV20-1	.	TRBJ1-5	CSASSLTGSGQPQHF	TGCAGTGCTAGTTCCCTGACAGGTTCAGGGCAGCCCCAGCATTTT
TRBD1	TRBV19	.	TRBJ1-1	CASSAYRGPNTEAFF	TGTGCCAGTAGTGCCTACAGGGGCCCGAACACTGAAGCTTTCTTT
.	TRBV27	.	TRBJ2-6	CASSLLYGANVPTF	TGTGCCAGCAGTTTATTGTACGGGGCCAACGTCCCGACTTTC
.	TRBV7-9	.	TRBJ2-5	CASSLTAGGGTQYF	TGTGCCAGCAGCTTAACTGCAGGGGGAGGGACCCAGTACTTC
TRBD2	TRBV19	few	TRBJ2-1	CASSIVVLAGSYNEQFF	TGTGCCAGTAGTATAGTCGTCCTAGCGGGATCCTACAATGAGCAGTTCTTC
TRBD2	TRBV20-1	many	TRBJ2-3	CSARGLAAVLDTQYF	TGCAGTGCTAGAGGACTAGCGGCCGTGTTAGATACGCAGTATTTT
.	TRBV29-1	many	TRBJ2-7	CSFGSPSGDPYEQYF	TGCAGCTTTGGATCCCCTTCAGGGGACCCCTACGAGCAGTACTTC
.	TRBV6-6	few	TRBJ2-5	CASSYGGREETQYF	TGTGCCAGCAGTTACGGGGGGCGGGAAGAGACCCAGTACTTC
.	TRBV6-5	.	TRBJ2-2	CASSSGTLGTGGLFF	TGTGCCAGCAGCTCCGGGACCTTAGGGACCGGGGGGCTGTTTTTT
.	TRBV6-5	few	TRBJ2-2	CASSLEQSKGGELFF	TGTGCCAGCAGTTTGGAACAGTCAAAGGGCGGGGAGCTGTTTTTT
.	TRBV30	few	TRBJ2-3	CAWSLVGGTDTQYF	TGTGCCTGGAGTCTAGTAGGGGGCACAGATACGCAGTATTTT
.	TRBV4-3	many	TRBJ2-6	CASGYQGSGANVLTF	TGCGCCAGCGGGTATCAGGGGTCCGGGGCCAACGTCCTGACTTTC
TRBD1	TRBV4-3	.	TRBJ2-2	CASSQELIPPGQGQNTGELFF	TGCGCCAGCAGCCAAGAACTCATTCCTCCGGGACAGGGACAAAATACCGGGGAGCTGTTTTTT
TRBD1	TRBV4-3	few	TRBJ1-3	CASSQTTGFGNTIYF	TGCGCCAGCAGCCAAACGACAGGGTTCGGAAACACCATATATTTT
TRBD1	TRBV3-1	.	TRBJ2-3	CASSQGGPGTGTFLDTQYF	TGTGCCAGCAGCCAAGGGGGCCCCGGGACAGGGACATTCCTGGATACGCAGTATTTT
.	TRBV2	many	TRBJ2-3	CASDGTSTDTQYF	TGTGCCAGCGATGGCACTAGCACAGATACGCAGTATTTT
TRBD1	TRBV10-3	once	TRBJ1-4	CAISPVDRGNEKLFF	TGTGCCATCAGTCCGGTGGACAGGGGGAATGAAAAACTGTTTTTT
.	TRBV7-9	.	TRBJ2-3	CASSLSSGVGDTQYF	TGTGCCAGCAGCTTGAGCTCCGGGGTCGGAGATACGCAGTATTTT
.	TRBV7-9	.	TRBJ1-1	CASSWEGVDEAFF	TGTGCCAGCAGCTGGGAGGGTGTGGATGAAGCTTTCTTT
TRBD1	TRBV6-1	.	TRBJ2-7	CASSEGQGIYEQYF	TGTGCCAGCAGTGAAGGACAGGGAATCTACGAGCAGTACTTC
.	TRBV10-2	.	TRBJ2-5	CASSEWSEARLSVYQETQYF	TGCGCCAGCAGTGAGTGGTCCGAGGCGAGGCTATCCGTGTACCAAGAGACCCAGTACTTC
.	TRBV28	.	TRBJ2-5	CASGTPLGEETQYF	TGTGCCAGCGGTACCCCCCTAGGGGAAGAGACCCAGTACTTC
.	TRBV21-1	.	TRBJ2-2	CASSGRCGWWARRHTGELFF	TGTGCCAGCAGCGGGCGTTGTGGGTGGTGGGCTCGTCGCCACACCGGGGAGCTGTTTTTT
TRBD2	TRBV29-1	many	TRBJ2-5	CSVEGAGGSSETQYF	TGCAGCGTTGAAGGAGCGGGCGGGAGTTCAGAGACCCAGTACTTC
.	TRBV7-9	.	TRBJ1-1	CASSPPSERNTEAFF	TGTGCCAGCAGCCCCCCGAGTGAGAGGAACACTGAAGCTTTCTTT
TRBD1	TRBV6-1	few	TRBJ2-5	CASSEIWAGQGQETQYF	TGTGCCAGCAGTGAAATTTGGGCGGGACAGGGTCAAGAGACCCAGTACTTC
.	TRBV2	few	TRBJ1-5	CASSPHGPSASNQPQHF	TGTGCCAGCAGTCCTCACGGACCTTCCGCCAGCAATCAGCCCCAGCATTTT